This T cell receptor (beta chain) was recorded in a study of T-cell memory formation after mild COVID-19. General study points: The CD4+ clones that contracted clustered mainly within CM and EM, and the CD8+ clones concentrated in EMRA.

As concerns this clonotype: The antigen remains undetermined.

Constant-segment primers and 5'RACE yielded cDNA libraries for TCR alpha and TCR beta, each carrying sample barcodes and UMIs. Using its own MiXCR run on the 5' RACE reads, TCRdb lists one record per CDR3 protein. This repertoire shows approximately 350,000 distinct CDR3 sequences, under 15% found once; its top ten account for around a fifth. Trimming left V 3 bases short and J 0 bases short, with 15 bases between. The CDR3 contains 18 residues. This clonotype was obtained from a man younger than 30 who had mild COVID-19 (a few samples of this study predate the infection). Cell type and time point are not known. Sequenced sample: PBMCs or a T cell subset sorted from them (not recorded which). This chain connects TRBV23-1 to TRBJ2-6; D is possibly TRBD1 (5 bases). TRBV23-1 is given ORF status, its function remaining uncertain. CDR3 nucleotide sequence: TGCGCCAGCAGTCAGAGAAGGGGCTGGCGCTCTGGGGCCAACGTCCTGACTTTC. Translation gives CASSQRRGWRSGANVLTF.